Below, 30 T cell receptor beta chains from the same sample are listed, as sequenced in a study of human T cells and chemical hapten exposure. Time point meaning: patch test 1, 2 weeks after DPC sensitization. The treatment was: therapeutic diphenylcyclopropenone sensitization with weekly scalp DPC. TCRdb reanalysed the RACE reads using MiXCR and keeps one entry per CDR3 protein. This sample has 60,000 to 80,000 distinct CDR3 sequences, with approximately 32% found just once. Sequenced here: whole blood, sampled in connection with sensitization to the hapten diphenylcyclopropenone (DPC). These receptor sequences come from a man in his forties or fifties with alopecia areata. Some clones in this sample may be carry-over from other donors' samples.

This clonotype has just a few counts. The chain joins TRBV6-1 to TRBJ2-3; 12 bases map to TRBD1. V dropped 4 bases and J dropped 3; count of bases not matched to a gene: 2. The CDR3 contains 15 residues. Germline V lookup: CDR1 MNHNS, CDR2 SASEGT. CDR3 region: CASSGDRGQTDTQYF. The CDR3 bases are TGTGCCAGCAGTGGGGACAGGGGGCAGACAGATACGCAGTATTTT.

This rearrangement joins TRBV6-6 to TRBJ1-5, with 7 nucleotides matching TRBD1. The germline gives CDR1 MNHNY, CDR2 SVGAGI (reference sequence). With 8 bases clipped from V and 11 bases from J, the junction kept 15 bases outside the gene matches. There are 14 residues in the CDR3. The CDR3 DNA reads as TGTGCCAGCTCCCCTGGACAGGCGCGATCAGCCCAGCATTTT. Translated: CASSPGQARSAQHF.

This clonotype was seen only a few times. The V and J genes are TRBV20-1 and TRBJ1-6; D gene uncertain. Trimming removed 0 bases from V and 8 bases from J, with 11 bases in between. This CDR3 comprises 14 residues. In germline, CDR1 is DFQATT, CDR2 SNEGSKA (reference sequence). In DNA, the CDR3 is TGCAGTGCTAGAGAGCTTGAGGAGTATTCACCCCTCCACTTT. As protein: CSARELEEYSPLHF.

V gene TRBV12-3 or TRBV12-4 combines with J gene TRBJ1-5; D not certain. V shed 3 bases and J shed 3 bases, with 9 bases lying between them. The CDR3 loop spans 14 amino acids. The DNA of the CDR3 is TGTGCCAGCAGTTTCGGTAGAACCAATCAGCCCCAGCATTTT. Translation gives CASSFGRTNQPQHF.

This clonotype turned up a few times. CDR3 DNA sequence: TGTGCCAGCAGCTCGGGATACCGCAAATCACCCCTCCACTTT. Encoded protein: CASSSGYRKSPLHF. The chain combines TRBV7-2 with TRBJ1-6; unclear D gene. Germline V lookup: CDR1 SGHTA, CDR2 FQGNSA. V gave up 4 bases and J gave up 10 bases, with 14 bases separating them. The CDR3 consists of 14 residues.

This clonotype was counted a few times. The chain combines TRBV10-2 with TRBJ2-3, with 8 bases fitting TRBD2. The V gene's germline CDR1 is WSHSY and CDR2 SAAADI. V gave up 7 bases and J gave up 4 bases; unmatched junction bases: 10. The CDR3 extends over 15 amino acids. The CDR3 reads CASKQGLGSADTQYF. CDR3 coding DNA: TGCGCCAGCAAACAGGGACTAGGGAGTGCAGATACGCAGTATTTT.

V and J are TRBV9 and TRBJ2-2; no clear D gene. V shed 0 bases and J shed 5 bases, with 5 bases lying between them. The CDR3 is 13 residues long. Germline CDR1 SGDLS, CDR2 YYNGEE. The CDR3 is CASSVGLTGELFF. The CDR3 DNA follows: TGTGCCAGCAGCGTAGGGTTGACCGGGGAGCTGTTTTTT.

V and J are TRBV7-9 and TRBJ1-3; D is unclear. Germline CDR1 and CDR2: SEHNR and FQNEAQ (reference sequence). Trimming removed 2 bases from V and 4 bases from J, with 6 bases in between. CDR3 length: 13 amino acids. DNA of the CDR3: TGTGCCAGCAGCTTATTGATGGGAAACACCATATATTTT. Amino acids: CASSLLMGNTIYF.

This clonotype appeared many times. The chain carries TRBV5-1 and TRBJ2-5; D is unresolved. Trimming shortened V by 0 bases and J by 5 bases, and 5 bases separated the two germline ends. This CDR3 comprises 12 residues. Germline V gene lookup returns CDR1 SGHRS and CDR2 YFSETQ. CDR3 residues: CASSLGAETQYF. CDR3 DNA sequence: TGCGCCAGCAGCTTGGGGGCGGAGACCCAGTACTTC.

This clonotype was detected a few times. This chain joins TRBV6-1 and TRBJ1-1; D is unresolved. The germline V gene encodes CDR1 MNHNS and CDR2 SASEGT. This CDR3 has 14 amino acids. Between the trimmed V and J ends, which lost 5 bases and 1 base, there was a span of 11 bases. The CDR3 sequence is CASSSRRENTEAFF. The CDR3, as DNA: TGTGCCAGCAGTTCCCGGCGGGAGAACACTGAAGCTTTCTTT.

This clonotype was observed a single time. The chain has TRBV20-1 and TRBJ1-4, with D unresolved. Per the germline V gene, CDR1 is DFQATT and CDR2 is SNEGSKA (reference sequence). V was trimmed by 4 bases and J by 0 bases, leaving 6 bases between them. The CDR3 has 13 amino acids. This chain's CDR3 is CSANIATNEKLFF. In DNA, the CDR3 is TGCAGTGCTAACATCGCAACTAATGAAAAACTGTTTTTT.

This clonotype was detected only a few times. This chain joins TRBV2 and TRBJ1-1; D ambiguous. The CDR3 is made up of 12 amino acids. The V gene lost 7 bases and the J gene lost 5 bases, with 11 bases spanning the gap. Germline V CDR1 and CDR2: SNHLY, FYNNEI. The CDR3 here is CASKSPVTEAFF. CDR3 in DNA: TGTGCCAGCAAAAGCCCCGTTACTGAAGCTTTCTTT.

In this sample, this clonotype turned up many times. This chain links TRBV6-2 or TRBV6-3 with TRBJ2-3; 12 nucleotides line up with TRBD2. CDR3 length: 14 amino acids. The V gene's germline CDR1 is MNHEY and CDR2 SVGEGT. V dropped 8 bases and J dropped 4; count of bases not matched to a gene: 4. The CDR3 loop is CASGLAGGSDTQYF. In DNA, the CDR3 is TGTGCCAGCGGGCTAGCGGGAGGGTCAGATACGCAGTATTTT.

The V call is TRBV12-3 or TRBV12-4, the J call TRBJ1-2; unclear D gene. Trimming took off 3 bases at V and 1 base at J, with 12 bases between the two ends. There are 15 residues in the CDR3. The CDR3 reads CASSFRQSHNYGYTF. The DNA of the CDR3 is TGTGCCAGCAGTTTTCGTCAGTCCCATAACTATGGCTACACCTTC.

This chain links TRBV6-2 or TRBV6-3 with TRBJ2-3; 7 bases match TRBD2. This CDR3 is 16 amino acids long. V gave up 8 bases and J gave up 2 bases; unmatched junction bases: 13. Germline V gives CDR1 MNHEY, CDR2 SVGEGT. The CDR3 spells CASGDRGTTYTDTQYF. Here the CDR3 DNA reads TGTGCCAGCGGAGACAGAGGGACTACCTACACAGATACGCAGTATTTT.

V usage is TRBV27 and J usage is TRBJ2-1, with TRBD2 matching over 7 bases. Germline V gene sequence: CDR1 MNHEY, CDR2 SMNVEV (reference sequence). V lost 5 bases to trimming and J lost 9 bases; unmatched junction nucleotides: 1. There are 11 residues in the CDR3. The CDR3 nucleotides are TGTGCCAGCAGTCCGGGGGGTGAGCAGTTCTTC. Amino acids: CASSPGGEQFF.

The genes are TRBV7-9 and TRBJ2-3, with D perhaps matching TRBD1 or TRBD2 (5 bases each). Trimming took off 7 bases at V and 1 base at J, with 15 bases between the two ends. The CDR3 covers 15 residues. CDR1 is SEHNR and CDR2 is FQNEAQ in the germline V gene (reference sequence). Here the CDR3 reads CASTLGAGGTDTQYF. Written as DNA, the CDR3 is TGTGCCAGCACCCTCGGGGCGGGCGGCACAGATACGCAGTATTTT.

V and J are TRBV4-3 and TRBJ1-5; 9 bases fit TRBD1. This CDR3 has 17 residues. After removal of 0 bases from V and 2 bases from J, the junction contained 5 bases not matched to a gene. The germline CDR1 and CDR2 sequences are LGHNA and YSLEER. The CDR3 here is CASSQDHRGRGNQPQHF. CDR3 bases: TGCGCCAGCAGCCAAGACCACAGGGGGCGAGGCAATCAGCCCCAGCATTTT.

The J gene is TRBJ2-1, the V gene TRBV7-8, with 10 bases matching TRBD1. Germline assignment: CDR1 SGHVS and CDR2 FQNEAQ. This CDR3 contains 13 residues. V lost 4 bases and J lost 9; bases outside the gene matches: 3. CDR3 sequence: CASSSTGGTEQFF. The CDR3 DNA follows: TGTGCCAGCAGCTCGACAGGGGGCACTGAGCAGTTCTTC.

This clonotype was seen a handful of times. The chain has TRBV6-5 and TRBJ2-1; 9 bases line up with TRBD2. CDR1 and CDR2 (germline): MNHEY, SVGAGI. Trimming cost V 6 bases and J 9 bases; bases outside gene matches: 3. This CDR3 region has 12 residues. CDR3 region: CASRREGLEQFF. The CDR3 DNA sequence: TGTGCCAGCAGGCGGGAGGGCCTTGAGCAGTTCTTC.

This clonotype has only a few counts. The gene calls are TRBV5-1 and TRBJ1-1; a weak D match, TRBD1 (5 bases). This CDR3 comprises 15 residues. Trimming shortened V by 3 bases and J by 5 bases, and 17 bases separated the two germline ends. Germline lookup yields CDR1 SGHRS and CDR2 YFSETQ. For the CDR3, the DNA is TGCGCCAGCAGCTCAATACCGGGACTGGTAACTGAAGCTTTCTTT. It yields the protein CASSSIPGLVTEAFF.

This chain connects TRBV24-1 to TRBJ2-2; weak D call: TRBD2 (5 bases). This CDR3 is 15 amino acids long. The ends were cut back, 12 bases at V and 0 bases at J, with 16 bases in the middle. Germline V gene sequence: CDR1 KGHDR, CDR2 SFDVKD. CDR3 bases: TGTGCCCCGGAGGCGAGCTACGCGAACACCGGGGAGCTGTTTTTT. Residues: CAPEASYANTGELFF.

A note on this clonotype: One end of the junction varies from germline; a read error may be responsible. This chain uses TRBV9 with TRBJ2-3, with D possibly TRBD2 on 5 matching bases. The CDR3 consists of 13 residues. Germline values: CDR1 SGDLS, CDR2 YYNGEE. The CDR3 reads CASSPPSTDSQYF. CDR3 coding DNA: TGTGCCAGCAGCCCTCCTAGCACAGATTCGCAGTATTTT.

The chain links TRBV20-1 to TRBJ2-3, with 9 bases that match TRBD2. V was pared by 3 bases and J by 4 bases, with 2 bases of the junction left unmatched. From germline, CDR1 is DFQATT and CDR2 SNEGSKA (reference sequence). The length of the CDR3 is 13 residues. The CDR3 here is CSASAGGADTQYF. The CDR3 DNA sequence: TGCAGTGCTAGCGCGGGAGGGGCAGATACGCAGTATTTT.

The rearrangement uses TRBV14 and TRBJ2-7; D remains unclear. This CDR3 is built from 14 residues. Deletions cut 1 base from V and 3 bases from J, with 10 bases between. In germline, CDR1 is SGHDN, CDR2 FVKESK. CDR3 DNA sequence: TGTGCCAGCAGCCAAGCTGCAGGATACTACGAGCAGTACTTC. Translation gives CASSQAAGYYEQYF.

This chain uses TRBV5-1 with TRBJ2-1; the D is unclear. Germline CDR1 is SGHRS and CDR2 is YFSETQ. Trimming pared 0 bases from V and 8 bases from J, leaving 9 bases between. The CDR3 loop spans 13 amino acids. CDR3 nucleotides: TGCGCCAGCAGCTTGGTAGAAGGTGATGAGCAGTTCTTC. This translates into CASSLVEGDEQFF.

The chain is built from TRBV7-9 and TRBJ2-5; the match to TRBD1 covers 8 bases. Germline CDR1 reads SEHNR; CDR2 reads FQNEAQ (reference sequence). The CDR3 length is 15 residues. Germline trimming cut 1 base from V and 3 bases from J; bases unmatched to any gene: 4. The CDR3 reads CASSLDRGKEETQYF. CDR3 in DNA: TGTGCCAGCAGCTTAGACAGGGGGAAGGAAGAGACCCAGTACTTC.

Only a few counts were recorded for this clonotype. The DNA for the CDR3 is TGTGCCAGCAGTTACAGCGCAACTAATGAAAAACTGTTTTTT. Translation: CASSYSATNEKLFF. The genes are TRBV6-5 and TRBJ1-4; D is undetermined. The CDR3 is made up of 14 amino acids. The V gene's germline CDR1 is MNHEY and CDR2 SVGAGI. The V gene lost 2 bases and the J gene lost 0 bases, with 4 bases spanning the gap.

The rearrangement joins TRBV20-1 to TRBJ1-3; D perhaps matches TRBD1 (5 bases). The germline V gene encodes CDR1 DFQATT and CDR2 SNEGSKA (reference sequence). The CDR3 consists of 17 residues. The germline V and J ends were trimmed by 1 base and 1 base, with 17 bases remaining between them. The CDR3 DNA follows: TGCAGTGCTAGAGGACCTTGGGGCGGCGAATCTGGAAACACCATATATTTT. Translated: CSARGPWGGESGNTIYF.

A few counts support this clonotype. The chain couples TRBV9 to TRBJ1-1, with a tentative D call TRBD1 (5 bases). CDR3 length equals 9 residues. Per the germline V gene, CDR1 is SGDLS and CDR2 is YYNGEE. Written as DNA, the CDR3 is TGTGTAGGGGACACTGAAGCTTTCTTT. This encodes CVGDTEAFF.